The TCR beta chain described here comes from a study of shared clonotypes between healthy human individuals. The assay was immunoSEQ multiplex PCR, and TCRdb's table has in-frame clones only and misses some. The table lists more than 850,000 clones, 78% of them singletons. V shed 4 bases and J shed 5 bases, with 16 bases lying between them. CDR1 is SGHNT, CDR2 YYREEE, per germline (reference sequence). CDR3 length: 15 residues. The J gene is TRBJ2-1, the V gene TRBV5-4, with D unresolved. Sequenced sample: memory CD4+ T cells from PBMCs. Subset: CD45RA-negative fraction. The origin of this receptor is a man between 18 and 29 years old in good health. Some clones in this sample may be carry-over from other donors' samples. The CDR3 region has the DNA TGTGCCAGCAGCAAGTCGTCAGACCCCAACAATGAGCAGTTCTTC. This translates into CASSKSSDPNNEQFF.